This T cell receptor beta chain derives from a study of beta chain features in type 1 diabetes. Study summary: Sorted cells from all samples, numbering about 98 million, were examined. Points from the study as a whole: In every one of the four CD4+ subsets, TCRB CDR3s were moderately but significantly shorter in Type 1 diabetes patients. Any HLA-type effect on TCRB rearrangement remained unresolved here.

Germline CDR1 is GTSNPN and CDR2 is SVGIG (reference sequence). V lost 5 bases, J lost 0 bases, and 7 bases lay in between. The CDR3 is 12 residues long. Every isolated RNA sample was fully reverse transcribed, so sequencing captured expressed TCRB transcripts. Sequencing was performed with immunoSEQ multiplex PCR; in TCRdb, only in-frame clones are kept and a portion is missing. Of roughly 500,000 clones in the sample, roughly 30% were seen once. This clone turned up a few times. The antigen remains unidentified. Isolation of CD4+ naive, central memory, regulatory and stem cell-like memory cells was achieved by sorting via CD45RO/CCR7/CD25/CD127/CD95/CD27.

This clonotype was obtained from a young man in good health. Source material: naive CD4+ T cells from blood. The chain is built from TRBV30 and TRBJ1-1; D is ambiguous. CDR3 DNA: TGTGCCTGGGGCGGACTGAACACTGAAGCTTTCTTT. Translation gives CAWGGLNTEAFF.